The entry that follows covers one T cell receptor beta chain sequence. What it recognizes is unknown. Time point meaning: persistent/refractory GD, antithyroid drugs over 5 years with positive TRAb. After RNA was extracted from PBMCs, the TCR library was made from it. This record comes from a study of regulatory T cells in long-lasting Graves disease. Across the whole study: Persistent cases were those of Graves' disease that involved over 5 years of antithyroid drugs with positive TSH receptor antibodies. Study-wide results and limits: What was studied was peripheral blood only, and not thyroid tissue.

Germline CDR1 DFQATT, CDR2 SNEGSKA (reference sequence). The CDR3 has 14 amino acids. The junction had 9 bases not matched to a gene; V was cut back by 6 bases and J by 3 bases. Building of the TCR beta libraries involved iRepertoire HTBI primers and Arm-PCR of CDR3 regions. TCRdb redid the calling of the multiplex PCR reads with MiXCR, one entry per CDR3 protein. Counted here are a few hundred thousand distinct CDR3 sequences, approximately 23% occurring once; the ten biggest clones make up under 15%. This receptor was taken from a female donor with Graves disease. V is TRBV20-1 and J is TRBJ2-7; 9 bases are a match to TRBD1. This material consisted of peripheral blood mononuclear cells (PBMCs), taken when the disease was refractory, from a patient treated with antithyroid drugs. The chain's CDR3 is CSADRQGGSYEQYF. CDR3 nucleotides: TGCAGTGCCGACCGACAGGGGGGGAGCTACGAGCAGTACTTC.